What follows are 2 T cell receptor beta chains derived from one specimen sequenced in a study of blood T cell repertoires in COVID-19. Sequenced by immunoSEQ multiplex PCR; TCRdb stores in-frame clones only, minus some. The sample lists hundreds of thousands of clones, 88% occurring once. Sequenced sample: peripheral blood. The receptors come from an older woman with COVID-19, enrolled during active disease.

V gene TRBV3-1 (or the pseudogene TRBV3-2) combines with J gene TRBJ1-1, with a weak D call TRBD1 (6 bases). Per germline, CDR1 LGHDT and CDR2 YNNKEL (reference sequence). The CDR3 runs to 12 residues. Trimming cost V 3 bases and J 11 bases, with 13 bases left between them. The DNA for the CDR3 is TGTGCCAGCAGCCAGCCTCAGGGGACGGCTTTCTTT. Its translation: CASSQPQGTAFF.

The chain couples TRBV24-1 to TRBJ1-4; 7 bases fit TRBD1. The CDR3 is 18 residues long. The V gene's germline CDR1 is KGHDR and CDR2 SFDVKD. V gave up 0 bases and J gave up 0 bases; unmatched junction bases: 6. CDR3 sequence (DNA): TGTGCCACCAGTGATTTGCCGGGACAGAAATCAACTAATGAAAAACTGTTTTTT. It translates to CATSDLPGQKSTNEKLFF.